This T cell receptor (beta chain) stems from a study of blood T cell repertoires in COVID-19 (dated by TCRdb to the early 2020s). In the study overall: Collaborator samples came from the United States, Italy and Spain and covered acute and convalescent phases of COVID-19. A de-identified subject ID, COVID-19 status, age in years and sex were almost always included in the sample metadata. A freely available public database, intended as a resource for researchers studying the immune response to SARS-CoV-2, is where the repertoires were released. Where available, HLA class I and class II types were obtained from metadata supplied by the sample provider rather than from assay-based typing. Deeply sampled blood TCRbeta repertoires from subjects exposed to, actively infected with, or recovered from COVID-19 were included in the dataset. Samples came from the ongoing ImmuneRACE study (first 160 participants) plus 1,254 subjects from 6 global collaborators. The material from the prospective study consisted of cDNA or gDNA derived from T cells, B-cell-depleted T cells, or PBMCs.

Samples from volunteer blood donors who had recovered from COVID-19 were contributed by a second Seattle source. The collaborating institutions used their own protocols to collect whole blood in K2EDTA tubes. Collaborator samples were shipped for TCRbeta analysis as frozen whole blood, isolated PBMCs, or DNA extracted from either sample type. V sheds 6 bases and J sheds 4 bases, leaving 12 bases between their ends. Taken from the germline V gene, the CDR1 and CDR2 loops are MNHEY and SVGAGI. Measured from the cysteine to the phenylalanine, the CDR3 is 13 residues long. This entry keeps only the CDR3 DNA: 39 bases, framed from base 1. Results and caveats for the whole study, not just this receptor: The quantity of clinical and demographic metadata differed by source and by participant and was supplied without curation.

TCRbeta CDR3 regions were amplified from genomic DNA by means of the immunoSEQ Assay, a bias-controlled multiplex PCR. As for the authors' bioinformatics: The number of nucleated cells in each sample was estimated by amplification of reference gene primers within the assay. Sequence reads were collapsed and filtered to measure the absolute abundance of every unique TCRbeta CDR3 rearrangement. For each sample, productive Simpson clonality was calculated as the square root of Simpson's diversity index across productive rearrangements. The clones in this table, taken by TCRdb from immuneACCESS, are in-frame only. Not every clone is retained; where verified, under half of the shortfall comes from an unresolved V gene, and the cause of the rest is unknown. From that table come the V and J calls and clone size; the DNA was used to work out D and trimming. Recorded for this sample are about 240,000 clones; around 90% of them occurred a single time. Together, the top ten hold around 6.9% of the sample.

Comment on this clone: What this receptor recognizes is not known. No base-level quality is on record; no much larger clone is a single base apart.

The rearranged segments are TRBV6-5 and TRBJ1-2; a weak D assignment points to TRBD1 (5 bases agree). Material: peripheral blood. The TCR comes from a man between 60 and 75 years old who had recovered from COVID-19. Here is the DNA: TGTGCCAGCAGAGGGGACTTCGGCTATGGCTACACCTTC. It translates to CASRGDFGYGYTF.